This is a list of T cell receptor beta chains from one sample in a study of cytomegalovirus exposure and HLA in healthy donors. Method: immunoSEQ multiplex PCR; TCRdb's copy keeps in-frame clones and lacks some. The sample lists some 180,000 clones, around 75% seen once, with around 3% in the top ten. The sequencing sample was made of PBMCs. Receptors were obtained from a male donor in good health and CMV-seronegative. Each CDR3 is given with its conserved first and last residue. A D gene is named only where the DNA matches it firmly. Size values are once, few and many counts, or a class for expanded clones, and some rows have none.

len: 16
d_gene: NA
j_gene: TRBJ2-7
abundance: NA
v_gene: TRBV4-1
CDR3nt: TGCGCCAGCAGCCAAGGCGTAGAAGGAGAGTACTACGAGCAGTACTTC
CDR3aa: CASSQGVEGEYYEQYF

len: 14
d_gene: NA
j_gene: TRBJ2-7
abundance: NA
v_gene: TRBV5-1
CDR3nt: TGCGCCAGCAGCTTGGTAGGGAGCTCCTACGAGCAGTACTTC
CDR3aa: CASSLVGSSYEQYF

len: 15
d_gene: TRBD2
j_gene: TRBJ2-7
abundance: NA
v_gene: TRBV16
CDR3nt: TGTGCCAGCAGCCACCCCGGGACTAGAACCTACGAGCAGTACTTC
CDR3aa: CASSHPGTRTYEQYF

len: 16
d_gene: NA
j_gene: TRBJ2-7
abundance: NA
v_gene: TRBV7-3
CDR3nt: TGTGCCAGCAGCTTATATAGCGGTAGATCTCCTCTCGTGCAGTACTTC
CDR3aa: CASSLYSGRSPLVQYF

len: 19
d_gene: TRBD2
j_gene: TRBJ2-4
abundance: few
v_gene: TRBV5-1
CDR3nt: TGCGCCAGCAGCTGGAACCCGGGACTAGCGGGAAAAGCCAAAAACATTCAGTACTTC
CDR3aa: CASSWNPGLAGKAKNIQYF

len: 15
d_gene: TRBD2
j_gene: TRBJ2-1
abundance: few
v_gene: TRBV6-6
CDR3nt: TGTGCCAGCAGTTACGGGGGGGTTCATGGGAATGAGCAGTTCTTC
CDR3aa: CASSYGGVHGNEQFF

len: 12
d_gene: NA
j_gene: TRBJ1-4
abundance: NA
v_gene: TRBV6-1
CDR3nt: TGTGCCAGCGAGGGGGGGGGTGAAAAACTGTTTTTT
CDR3aa: CASEGGGEKLFF

len: 16
d_gene: NA
j_gene: TRBJ1-5
abundance: NA
v_gene: TRBV28
CDR3nt: TGTGCCAGCAGTTTCCCTGGACGAGGGAGGGGACAGCCCCAGCATTTT
CDR3aa: CASSFPGRGRGQPQHF

len: 15
d_gene: TRBD1
j_gene: TRBJ1-5
abundance: NA
v_gene: TRBV5-6
CDR3nt: TGTGCCAGCAGCTTGGCGGTCAGGGGGGATCGGCCCCAGCATTTT
CDR3aa: CASSLAVRGDRPQHF

len: 15
d_gene: NA
j_gene: TRBJ2-1
abundance: NA
v_gene: TRBV9
CDR3nt: TGTGCCAGCAGCGTAGGAGACTACTATAACAATGAGCAGTTCTTC
CDR3aa: CASSVGDYYNNEQFF

len: 12
d_gene: NA
j_gene: TRBJ2-7
abundance: NA
v_gene: TRBV6-1
CDR3nt: TGTGCCAGCAGTGCGAGCTCCTACGAGCAGTACTTC
CDR3aa: CASSASSYEQYF

len: 13
d_gene: TRBD1
j_gene: TRBJ1-4
abundance: NA
v_gene: TRBV7-2
CDR3nt: TGTGCCAGCAGCTTCGGACAGGAGGAAAAACTGTTTTTT
CDR3aa: CASSFGQEEKLFF

len: 14
d_gene: NA
j_gene: TRBJ2-3
abundance: NA
v_gene: TRBV6-5
CDR3nt: TGTGCCAGCGGATTGTTAACCAGGGCAGATACGCAGTATTTT
CDR3aa: CASGLLTRADTQYF